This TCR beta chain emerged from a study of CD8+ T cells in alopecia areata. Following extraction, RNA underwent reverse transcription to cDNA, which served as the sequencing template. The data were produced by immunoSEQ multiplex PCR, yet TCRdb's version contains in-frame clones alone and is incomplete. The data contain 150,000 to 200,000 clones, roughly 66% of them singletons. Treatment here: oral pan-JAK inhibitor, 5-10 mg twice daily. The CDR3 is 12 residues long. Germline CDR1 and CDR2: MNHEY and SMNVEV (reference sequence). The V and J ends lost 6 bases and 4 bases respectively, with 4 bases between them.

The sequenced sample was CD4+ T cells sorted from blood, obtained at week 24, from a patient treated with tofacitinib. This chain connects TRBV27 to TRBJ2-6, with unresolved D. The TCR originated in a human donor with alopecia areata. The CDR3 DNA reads TGTGCCAGCAGAGAGGGGGCCAACGTCCTGACTTTC. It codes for CASREGANVLTF.